This entry describes one T cell receptor beta chain. The data were produced by immunoSEQ multiplex PCR, yet TCRdb's version contains in-frame clones alone and is incomplete. The sample lists 170,000 or so clones; about 86% were seen once. The data are from a study of blood T cell repertoires in COVID-19. Across the study: COVID-19 samples from acute and convalescent phases originated in the United States, Italy and Spain. PBMCs, B-cell-depleted T cells, or T cells were the source of the cDNA or gDNA that made up the material.

Trimming took off 3 bases at V and 6 bases at J, with 16 bases between the two ends. Germline V gives CDR1 SGHNT, CDR2 YENEEA. The CDR3 covers 15 residues. The chain employs TRBV11-3 and TRBJ2-3; the D gene is possibly TRBD2 (5 bases). The origin of this receptor is a man aged 50-59 years with active or convalescent COVID-19. Sequenced sample: peripheral blood. CDR3 region: CASSFGNSLRDTQYF. The DNA for the CDR3 is TGTGCCAGCAGCTTCGGGAATAGCTTAAGGGATACGCAGTATTTT.